Following are 26 T cell receptor beta chains from one sample sequenced in a study of early T cells in non-severe SARS-CoV-2 infection. A single record per CDR3 protein comes from TCRdb applying MiXCR to the 5' RACE reads. The table records more than 85,000 distinct CDR3 sequences, around 13% of them present only once. The sequencing input was whole blood. The receptor set was obtained from an adult who was a healthcare worker with PCR-confirmed SARS-CoV-2 infection or an uninfected control (not recorded which).

The rearrangement uses TRBV18 and TRBJ2-3; D uncertain. Germline values: CDR1 KGHSH, CDR2 LQKENI. CDR3 length equals 13 residues. V was pared by 8 bases and J by 2 bases, with 11 bases between. CDR3 sequence (DNA): TGTGCCAGCACGACAATACCCACAGATACGCAGTATTTT. Its translation: CASTTIPTDTQYF.

V usage is TRBV7-9 and J usage is TRBJ2-1; 9 bases fit TRBD2. V lost 6 bases, J lost 3 bases, and 9 bases stayed unmatched. The CDR3 consists of 16 residues. Per the germline V gene, CDR1 is SEHNR and CDR2 is FQNEAQ (reference sequence). The CDR3 here is CASRLVSGSFYNEQFF. The CDR3 nucleotides are TGTGCCAGCAGATTGGTTAGCGGGAGTTTCTACAATGAGCAGTTCTTC.

CDR3 in DNA: TGCAGTGCAACGACTAGCGGGAGTTCCAATGAGCAGTTCTTC. Translated: CSATTSGSSNEQFF. The gene calls are TRBV20-1 and TRBJ2-1; 12 bases match TRBD2. Germline V CDR1 and CDR2: DFQATT, SNEGSKA (reference sequence). The CDR3 length is 14 residues. V lost 6 bases, J lost 6 bases, and 6 bases stayed unmatched.

This clonotype came up a few times. The chain carries TRBV29-1 and TRBJ1-1; D call uncertain. The CDR3 length is 13 residues. In germline, CDR1 is SQVTM, CDR2 ANQGSEA. With 7 bases removed from V and 4 bases from J, the gap between germline ends came to 16 bases. In DNA form, the CDR3 reads TGCAGCGGGGCCCCAGGCTATGGCACTGAAGCTTTCTTT. Translating it yields CSGAPGYGTEAFF.

This clonotype was observed a few times. The chain employs TRBV27 and TRBJ2-1, with 13 nucleotides matching TRBD2. The junction had 8 bases not matched to a gene; V was cut back by 6 bases and J by 9 bases. The CDR3 length is 15 residues. Germline V gene data show CDR1 as MNHEY and CDR2 as SMNVEV (reference sequence). Here the CDR3 DNA reads TGTGCCAGCAGCCTGACTAGCGGGAGGTTCCGTGAGCAGTTCTTC. Its translation: CASSLTSGRFREQFF.

This clonotype has only a few counts. The V call is TRBV9, the J call TRBJ2-1; unclear D gene. V shed 3 bases and J shed 0 bases, with 7 bases lying between them. Germline loops: CDR1 SGDLS, CDR2 YYNGEE. The CDR3 spans 14 residues. This CDR3 is CASSASSSYNEQFF. Here the CDR3 DNA reads TGTGCCAGCAGCGCCTCCAGCTCCTACAATGAGCAGTTCTTC. Complete variable domain (other parts from reference TRBV9 and TRBJ2-1): DSGVTQTPKHLITATGQRVTLRCSPRSGDLSVYWYQQSLDQGLQFLIQYYNGEERAKGNILERFSAQQFPDLHSELNLSSLELGDSALYFCASSASSSYNEQFFGPGTRLTVL.

The V gene is TRBV29-1, the J gene TRBJ2-1; D might be TRBD1 or TRBD2, each matching 5 bases. The CDR3 extends over 16 amino acids. Trimming pared 4 bases from V and 2 bases from J, leaving 18 bases between. Germline V gene lookup returns CDR1 SQVTM and CDR2 ANQGSEA. The CDR3 DNA is TGCAGCGTTGTTGGGGTGAGGGACGCTCCCTACAATGAGCAGTTCTTC. This codes for CSVVGVRDAPYNEQFF.

The chain joins TRBV3-1 to TRBJ2-7; no definite D call. There are 13 residues in the CDR3. V lost 3 bases to trimming and J lost 6 bases, with 12 bases between them. Germline CDR1 and CDR2: LGHDT and YNNKEL (reference sequence). Here the CDR3 reads CASSHDQSREQYF. Written as DNA, the CDR3 is TGTGCCAGCAGCCATGATCAATCCCGCGAGCAGTACTTC.

With regard to this clonotype: Lacking the conserved final phenylalanine or tryptophan, this CDR3 likely reflects a read error. This rearrangement joins TRBV7-9 to TRBJ2-4; 8 bases are shared with TRBD1. Germline V gene data show CDR1 as SEHNR and CDR2 as FQNEAQ (reference sequence). This CDR3 has 14 residues. Germline trimming cut 5 bases from V and 6 bases from J; bases unmatched to any gene: 6. For the CDR3, the DNA is TGTGCCAGCAGCGCGGACAGGGAACGAAACATTCAGTACTCC. This translates into CASSADRERNIQYS.

This clonotype was recorded at least ten times. The chain joins TRBV2 to TRBJ1-1, with D tentatively TRBD1 (5 bases). The germline V and J ends were trimmed by 7 bases and 1 base, with 10 bases remaining between them. Germline CDR1 and CDR2: SNHLY and FYNNEI. The CDR3 totals 13 residues. CDR3 in DNA: TGTGCCAGCATGGGGGAGCGGAACACTGAAGCTTTCTTT. It codes for CASMGERNTEAFF. Complete variable domain (other parts from reference TRBV2 and TRBJ1-1): EPEVTQTPSHQVTQMGQEVILRCVPISNHLYFYWYRQILGQKVEFLVSFYNNEISEKSEIFDDQFSVERPDGSNFTLKIRSTKLEDSAMYFCASMGERNTEAFFGQGTRLTVV.

In its sample, this clonotype was seen many times. This sequence joins TRBV29-1 and TRBJ2-1; 7 bases map to TRBD2. V trimming: 1 base; J trimming: 8 bases; junction bases outside the gene matches: 8. The CDR3 spans 14 residues. Germline CDR1 reads SQVTM; CDR2 reads ANQGSEA. The CDR3 sequence: CSVEGLAKADEQFF. The CDR3 DNA follows: TGCAGCGTTGAAGGACTAGCAAAGGCCGATGAGCAGTTCTTC.

This clonotype was recorded a few times. The J gene is TRBJ2-7, the V gene TRBV7-8; 10 bases align to TRBD1. Germline assignment: CDR1 SGHVS and CDR2 FQNEAQ. The CDR3 length is 16 residues. The V segment lost 5 bases and the J segment 3 bases; nucleotides outside the gene matches: 10. The CDR3 nucleotides are TGTGCCAGCAGCCCAGACACCGGGACAGGGGTCTACGAGCAGTACTTC. This translates into CASSPDTGTGVYEQYF.

J is TRBJ2-1 and V is TRBV15; possible D gene TRBD2, 5 bases. This CDR3 is 16 amino acids long. Germline CDR1 reads LNHNV; CDR2 reads YYDKDF (reference sequence). Trimming stripped 0 bases from V and 0 bases from J, with 9 bases between. This CDR3 is CATSRDRGLSYNEQFF. CDR3 nucleotide sequence: TGTGCCACCAGCAGAGATCGCGGGCTCTCCTACAATGAGCAGTTCTTC.

The sample holds many counts of this clonotype. As DNA, the CDR3 is TGTGCCAGCACTTACAGGGGGGCCCACAATGAGCAGTTCTTC. This translates into CASTYRGAHNEQFF. The chain employs TRBV11-2 and TRBJ2-1; 8 nucleotides agree with TRBD1. CDR3 length: 14 amino acids. Per the germline V gene, CDR1 is SGHAT and CDR2 is FQNNGV. The J segment lost 5 bases and the V segment lost 7 bases, leaving 7 bases of the junction unmatched. The full variable domain, its missing parts supplied by reference TRBV11-2 and TRBJ2-1, is EAGVAQSPRYKIIEKRQSVAFWCNPISGHATLYWYQQILGQGPKLLIQFQNNGVVDDSQLPKDRFSAERLKGVDSTLKIQPAKLEDSAVYLCASTYRGAHNEQFFGPGTRLTVL.

The rearrangement links TRBV29-1 to TRBJ1-1; D remains unclear. Germline V gene sequence: CDR1 SQVTM, CDR2 ANQGSEA. Trimming removed 7 bases at V and 6 bases at J, with 12 bases between. CDR3 length: 11 residues. CDR3 DNA: TGCAGCGCCCGCCGGGAGCCTGAAGCTTTCTTT. Encoded protein: CSARREPEAFF.

This clonotype was seen repeatedly, ten times or more. The chain employs TRBV6-1 and TRBJ2-2, with no clear D. The germline CDR1 and CDR2 sequences are MNHNS and SASEGT. The CDR3 loop spans 16 amino acids. V lost 5 bases and J 2 bases, leaving 15 bases between the germline ends. The DNA of the CDR3 is TGTGCCAGCAGTATACCGGAAAGCCAAAACACCGGGGAGCTGTTTTTT. This gives the protein CASSIPESQNTGELFF.

The V gene is TRBV29-1, the J gene TRBJ2-3, with 7 positions matching TRBD1. Per germline, CDR1 SQVTM and CDR2 ANQGSEA. The V and J ends lost 3 bases and 1 base, in that order; junction bases with no gene match: 4. The CDR3 has 14 amino acids. CDR3 DNA sequence: TGCAGCGTTGATCTGCAGGGGGGCACAGATACGCAGTATTTT. Residues: CSVDLQGGTDTQYF.

The chain links TRBV20-1 to TRBJ2-2, with D unclear. V gave up 6 bases and J gave up 2 bases, with 16 bases separating them. Germline V lookup: CDR1 DFQATT, CDR2 SNEGSKA (reference sequence). The CDR3 consists of 15 residues. CDR3 residues: CSAYPDGFNTGELFF. DNA for the CDR3: TGCAGTGCCTACCCGGACGGCTTTAACACCGGGGAGCTGTTTTTT.

This clonotype was picked up many times. The chain links TRBV11-2 to TRBJ2-1, with a possible D match to TRBD2 (6 bases). CDR1 and CDR2 from the germline V gene are SGHAT and FQNNGV. V gave up 3 bases and J gave up 9 bases, with 21 bases separating them. The CDR3 contains 16 residues. In nucleotides, the CDR3 is TGTGCCAGCAGCTTCTTAGCGGTTGGGGCTTTGGGTGAGCAGTTCTTC. This translates into CASSFLAVGALGEQFF.

V usage is TRBV10-1 and J usage is TRBJ2-2, with D tentatively TRBD1 or TRBD2 (5 bases each). The germline V gene has CDR1 WNHNN and CDR2 SYGVQD (reference sequence). Trimming removed 6 bases from V and 3 bases from J, with 11 bases in between. The CDR3 has 14 residues. This CDR3 is CASSHGTDTGELFF. CDR3 DNA sequence: TGCGCCAGCAGCCACGGGACGGACACCGGGGAGCTGTTTTTT.

The genes are TRBV7-9 and TRBJ2-7; possibly TRBD2 for D (5 bases). Trimming shortened V by 4 bases and J by 2 bases, and 15 bases separated the two germline ends. Germline assignment: CDR1 SEHNR and CDR2 FQNEAQ (reference sequence). The CDR3 runs 15 residues. The CDR3 nucleotides read TGTGCCAGCAGCTCCCGAGCGGAGCCGCCCTACGAGCAGTACTTC. It codes for CASSSRAEPPYEQYF.

In this sample, this clonotype turned up a few times. The J gene is TRBJ1-5, the V gene TRBV19; D gene uncertain. The germline CDR1 and CDR2 sequences are LNHDA and SQIVND (reference sequence). Trimming cost V 1 base and J 3 bases, with 4 bases left between them. The length of the CDR3 is 13 residues. The CDR3 reads CASSIGHNQPQHF. DNA of the CDR3: TGTGCCAGTAGTATAGGTCACAATCAGCCCCAGCATTTT.

This clonotype occurred many times. The chain combines TRBV7-2 with TRBJ2-7; D unresolved. The CDR3 spans 15 residues. Trimming left V 5 bases short and J 0 bases short, with 14 bases between. Germline V CDR1 and CDR2: SGHTA, FQGNSA. This CDR3 is CASSLIHQVSYEQYF. The CDR3 DNA follows: TGTGCCAGCAGCCTCATACACCAGGTCTCCTACGAGCAGTACTTC.

This clonotype was counted at least ten times. The J gene is TRBJ2-2, the V gene TRBV7-8; D is unclear. Germline V gene lookup returns CDR1 SGHVS and CDR2 FQNEAQ. The length of the CDR3 is 13 residues. Trimming removed 5 bases from V and 0 bases from J, with 4 bases in between. CDR3 sequence reads: CASSASNTGELFF. In DNA, the CDR3 is TGTGCCAGCAGCGCCTCGAACACCGGGGAGCTGTTTTTT. Combining the CDR3 with reference TRBV7-8 and TRBJ2-2 gives the whole variable domain GAGVSQSPRYKVAKRGQDVALRCDPISGHVSLFWYQQALGQGPEFLTYFQNEAQLDKSGLPSDRFFAERPEGSVSTLKIQRTQQEDSAVYLCASSASNTGELFFGEGSRLTVL.

The V gene is TRBV6-6, the J gene TRBJ1-4, with a weak D call TRBD1 (6 bases). The germline CDR1 and CDR2 sequences are MNHNY and SVGAGI (reference sequence). The CDR3 sequence is 15 residues long. Trimming took 7 bases from V and 8 from J, leaving 20 bases between them. This CDR3 is CASTSGGAGGEKLFF. CDR3 coding DNA: TGTGCCAGCACCTCCGGGGGGGCAGGCGGAGAAAAACTGTTTTTT.

This clonotype was observed many times. J is TRBJ2-5 and V is TRBV11-2, with no clear D. Germline CDR1 reads SGHAT; CDR2 reads FQNNGV. Trimming took 5 bases from V and 7 from J, leaving 17 bases between them. This CDR3 has 14 residues. The CDR3 bases are TGTGCCAGCAGCCCCAACGGCATATCGGGGACCCAGTACTTC. It is translated as CASSPNGISGTQYF. Filled out from reference TRBV11-2 and TRBJ2-5, the complete variable domain reads EAGVAQSPRYKIIEKRQSVAFWCNPISGHATLYWYQQILGQGPKLLIQFQNNGVVDDSQLPKDRFSAERLKGVDSTLKIQPAKLEDSAVYLCASSPNGISGTQYFGPGTRLLVL.